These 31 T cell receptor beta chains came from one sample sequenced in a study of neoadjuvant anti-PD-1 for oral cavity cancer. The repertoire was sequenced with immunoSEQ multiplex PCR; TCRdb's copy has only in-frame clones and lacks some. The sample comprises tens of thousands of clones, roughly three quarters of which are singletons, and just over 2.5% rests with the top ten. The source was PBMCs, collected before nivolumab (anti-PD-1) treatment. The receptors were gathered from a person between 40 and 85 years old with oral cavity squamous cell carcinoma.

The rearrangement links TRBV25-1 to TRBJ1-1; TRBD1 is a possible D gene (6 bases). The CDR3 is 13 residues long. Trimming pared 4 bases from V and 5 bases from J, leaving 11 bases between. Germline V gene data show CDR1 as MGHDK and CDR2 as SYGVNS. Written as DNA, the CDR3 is TGTGCCAGCAGTGCCGGGACAACGACTGAAGCTTTCTTT. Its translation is CASSAGTTTEAFF.

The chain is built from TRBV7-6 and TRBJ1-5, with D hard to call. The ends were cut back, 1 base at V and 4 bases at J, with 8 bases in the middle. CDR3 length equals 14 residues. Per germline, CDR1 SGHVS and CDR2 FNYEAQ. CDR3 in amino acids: CASSLGLGNQPQHF. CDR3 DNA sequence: TGTGCCAGCAGCTTAGGCCTGGGAAATCAGCCCCAGCATTTT.

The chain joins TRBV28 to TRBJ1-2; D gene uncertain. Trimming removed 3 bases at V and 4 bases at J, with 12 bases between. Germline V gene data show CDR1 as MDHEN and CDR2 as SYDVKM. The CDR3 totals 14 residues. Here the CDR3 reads CASSLARWVYGYTF. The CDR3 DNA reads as TGTGCCAGCAGTTTGGCCAGGTGGGTCTATGGCTACACCTTC.

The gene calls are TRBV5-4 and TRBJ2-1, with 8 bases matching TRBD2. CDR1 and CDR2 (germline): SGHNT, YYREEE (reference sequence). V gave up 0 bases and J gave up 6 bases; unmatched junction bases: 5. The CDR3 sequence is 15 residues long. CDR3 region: CASSLGAGAPNEQFF. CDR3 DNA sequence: TGTGCCAGCAGCTTGGGAGCGGGGGCCCCCAATGAGCAGTTCTTC.

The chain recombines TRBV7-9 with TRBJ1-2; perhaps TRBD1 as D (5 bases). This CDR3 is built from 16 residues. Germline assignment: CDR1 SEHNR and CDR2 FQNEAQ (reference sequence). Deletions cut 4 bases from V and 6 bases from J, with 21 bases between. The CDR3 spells CASSSNLKVRGDGYTF. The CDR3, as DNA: TGTGCCAGCAGCTCAAACTTAAAGGTTAGGGGAGATGGCTACACCTTC.

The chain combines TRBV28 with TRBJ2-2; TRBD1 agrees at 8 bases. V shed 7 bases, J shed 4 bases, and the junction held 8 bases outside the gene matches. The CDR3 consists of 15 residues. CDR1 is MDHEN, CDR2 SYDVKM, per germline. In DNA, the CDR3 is TGTGCCAGCACGGAAGGGGACAGGAGCACCGGGGAGCTGTTTTTT. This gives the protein CASTEGDRSTGELFF.

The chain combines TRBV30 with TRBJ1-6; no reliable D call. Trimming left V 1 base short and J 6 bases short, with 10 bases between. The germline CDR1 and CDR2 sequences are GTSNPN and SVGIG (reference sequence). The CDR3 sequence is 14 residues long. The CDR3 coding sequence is TGTGCCTGGAGTGAGGTTGCAGCTAATTCACCCCTCCACTTT. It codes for CAWSEVAANSPLHF. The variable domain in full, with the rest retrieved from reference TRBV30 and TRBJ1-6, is SQTIHQWPATLVQPVGSPLSLECTVEGTSNPNLYWYRQAAGRGLQLLFYSVGIGQISSEVPQNLSASRPQDRQFILSSKKLLLSDSGFYLCAWSEVAANSPLHFGNGTRLTVT.

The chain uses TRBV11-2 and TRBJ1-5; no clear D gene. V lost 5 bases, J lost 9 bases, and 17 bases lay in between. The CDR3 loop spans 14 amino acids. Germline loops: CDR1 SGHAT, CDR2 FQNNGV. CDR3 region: CASSIQPGYRPQHF. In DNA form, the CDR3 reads TGTGCCAGCAGCATTCAACCGGGATACCGGCCCCAGCATTTT.

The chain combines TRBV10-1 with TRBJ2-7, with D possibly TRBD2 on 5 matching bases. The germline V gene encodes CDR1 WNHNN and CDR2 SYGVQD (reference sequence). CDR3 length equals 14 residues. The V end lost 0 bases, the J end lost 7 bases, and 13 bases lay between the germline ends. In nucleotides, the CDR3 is TGCGCCAGCAGTGAGTCGGGTAGCCCGGGAGAGCAGTACTTC. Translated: CASSESGSPGEQYF.

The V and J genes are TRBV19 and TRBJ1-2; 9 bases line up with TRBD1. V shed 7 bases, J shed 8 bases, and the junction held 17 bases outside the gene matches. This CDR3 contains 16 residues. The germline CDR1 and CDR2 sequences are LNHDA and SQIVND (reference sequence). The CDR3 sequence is CASIGTGQGPRGGYTF. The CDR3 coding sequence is TGTGCCAGTATTGGGACGGGACAGGGTCCCCGAGGGGGCTACACCTTC.

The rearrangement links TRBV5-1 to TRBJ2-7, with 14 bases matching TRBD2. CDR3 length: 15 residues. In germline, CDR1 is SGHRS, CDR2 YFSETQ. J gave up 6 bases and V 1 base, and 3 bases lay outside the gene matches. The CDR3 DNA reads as TGCGCCAGCAGCTTGACCGGGACTAGCGGGAGCGAGCAGTACTTC. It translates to CASSLTGTSGSEQYF.

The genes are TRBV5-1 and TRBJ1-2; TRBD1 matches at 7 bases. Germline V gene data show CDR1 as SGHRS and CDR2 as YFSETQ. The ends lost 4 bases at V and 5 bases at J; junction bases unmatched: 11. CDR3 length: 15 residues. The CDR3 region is CASSPTGQPLYGYTF. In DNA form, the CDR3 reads TGCGCCAGCAGCCCGACGGGACAGCCACTTTATGGCTACACCTTC. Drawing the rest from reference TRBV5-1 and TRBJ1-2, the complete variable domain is KAGVTQTPRYLIKTRGQQVTLSCSPISGHRSVSWYQQTPGQGLQFLFEYFSETQRNKGNFPGRFSGRQFSNSRSEMNVSTLELGDSALYLCASSPTGQPLYGYTFGSGTRLTVV.

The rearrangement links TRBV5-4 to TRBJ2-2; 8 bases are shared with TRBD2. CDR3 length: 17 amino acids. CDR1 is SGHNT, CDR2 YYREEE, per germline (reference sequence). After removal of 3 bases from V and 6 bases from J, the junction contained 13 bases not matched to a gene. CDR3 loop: CASSSPGSGRSSGELFF. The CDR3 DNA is TGTGCCAGCAGCTCCCCGGGGAGCGGGAGAAGTTCCGGGGAGCTGTTTTTT.

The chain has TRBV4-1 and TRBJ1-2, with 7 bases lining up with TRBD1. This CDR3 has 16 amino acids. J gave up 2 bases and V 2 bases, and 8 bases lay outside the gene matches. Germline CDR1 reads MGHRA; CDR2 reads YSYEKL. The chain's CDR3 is CASSQPTSGQNYGYTF. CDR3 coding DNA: TGCGCCAGCAGCCAACCCACCTCGGGACAGAACTATGGCTACACCTTC.

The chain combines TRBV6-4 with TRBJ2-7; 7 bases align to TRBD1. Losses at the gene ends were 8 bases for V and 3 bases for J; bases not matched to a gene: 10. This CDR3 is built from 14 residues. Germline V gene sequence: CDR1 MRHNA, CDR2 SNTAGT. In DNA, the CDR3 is TGTGCCAGCCCACTAGAGGGGGCCCACTACGAGCAGTACTTC. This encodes CASPLEGAHYEQYF.

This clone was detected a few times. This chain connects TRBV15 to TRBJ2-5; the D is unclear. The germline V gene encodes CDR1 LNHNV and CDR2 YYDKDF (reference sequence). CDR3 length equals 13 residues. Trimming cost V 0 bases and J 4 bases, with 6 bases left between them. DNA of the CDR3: TGTGCCACCAGCAGAGACCCCGCAGAGACCCAGTACTTC. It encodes CATSRDPAETQYF.

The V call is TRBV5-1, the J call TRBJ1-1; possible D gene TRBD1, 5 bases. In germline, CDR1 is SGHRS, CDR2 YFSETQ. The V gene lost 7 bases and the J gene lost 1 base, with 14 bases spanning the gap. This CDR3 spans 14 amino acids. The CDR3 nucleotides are TGCGCCAGCGCTAGGGGCAGGGAGAACACTGAAGCTTTCTTT. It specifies CASARGRENTEAFF.

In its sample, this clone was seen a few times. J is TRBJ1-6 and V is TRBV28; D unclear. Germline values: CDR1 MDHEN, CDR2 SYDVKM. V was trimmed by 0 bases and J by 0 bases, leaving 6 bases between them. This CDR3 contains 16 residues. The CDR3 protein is CASSLWGSSYNSPLHF. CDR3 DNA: TGTGCCAGCAGTTTATGGGGGAGCTCCTATAATTCACCCCTCCACTTT.

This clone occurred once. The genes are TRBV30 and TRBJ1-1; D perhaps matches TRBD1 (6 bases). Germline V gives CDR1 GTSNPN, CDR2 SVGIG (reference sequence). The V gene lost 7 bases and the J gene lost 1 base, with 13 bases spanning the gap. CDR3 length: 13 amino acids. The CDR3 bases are TGTGCCTTATGGGGGGCCACGAACACTGAAGCTTTCTTT. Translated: CALWGATNTEAFF.

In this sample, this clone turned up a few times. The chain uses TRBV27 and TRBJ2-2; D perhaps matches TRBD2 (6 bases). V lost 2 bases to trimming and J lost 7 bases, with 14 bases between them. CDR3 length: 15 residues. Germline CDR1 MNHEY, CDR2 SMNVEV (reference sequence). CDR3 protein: CASSLGTVRIGELFF. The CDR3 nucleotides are TGTGCCAGCAGTTTAGGGACTGTTCGAATCGGGGAGCTGTTTTTT.

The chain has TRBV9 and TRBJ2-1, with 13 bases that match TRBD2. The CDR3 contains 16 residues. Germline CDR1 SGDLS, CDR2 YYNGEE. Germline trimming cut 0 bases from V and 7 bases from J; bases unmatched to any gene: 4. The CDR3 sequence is CASSVGTSGGVNEQFF. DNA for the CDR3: TGTGCCAGCAGCGTAGGAACTAGCGGGGGGGTAAATGAGCAGTTCTTC. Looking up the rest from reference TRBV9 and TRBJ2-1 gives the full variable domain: DSGVTQTPKHLITATGQRVTLRCSPRSGDLSVYWYQQSLDQGLQFLIQYYNGEERAKGNILERFSAQQFPDLHSELNLSSLELGDSALYFCASSVGTSGGVNEQFFGPGTRLTVL.

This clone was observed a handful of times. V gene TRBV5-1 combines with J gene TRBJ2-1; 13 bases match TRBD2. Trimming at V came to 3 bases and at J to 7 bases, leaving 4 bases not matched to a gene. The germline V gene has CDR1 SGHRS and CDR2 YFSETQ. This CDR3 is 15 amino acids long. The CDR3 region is CASSWTSGRINEQFF. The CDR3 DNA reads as TGCGCCAGCAGCTGGACTAGCGGGAGAATAAATGAGCAGTTCTTC.

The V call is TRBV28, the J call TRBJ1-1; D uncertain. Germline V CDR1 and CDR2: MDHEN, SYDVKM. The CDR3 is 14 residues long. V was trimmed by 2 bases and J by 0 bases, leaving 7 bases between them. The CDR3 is CASSLTALNTEAFF. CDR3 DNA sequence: TGTGCCAGCAGTTTAACGGCACTGAACACTGAAGCTTTCTTT.

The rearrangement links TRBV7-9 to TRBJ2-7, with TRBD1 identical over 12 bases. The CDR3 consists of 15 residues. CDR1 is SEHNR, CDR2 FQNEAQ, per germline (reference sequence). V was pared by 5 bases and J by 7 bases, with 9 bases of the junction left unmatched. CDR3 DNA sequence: TGTGCCAGCAGCCCTCGGGACAGGGGGCCGAAGGAGCAGTACTTC. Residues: CASSPRDRGPKEQYF. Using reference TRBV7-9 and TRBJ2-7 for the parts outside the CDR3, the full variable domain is DTGVSQNPRHKITKRGQNVTFRCDPISEHNRLYWYRQTLGQGPEFLTYFQNEAQLEKSRLLSDRFSAERPKGSFSTLEIQRTEQGDSAMYLCASSPRDRGPKEQYFGPGTRLTVT.

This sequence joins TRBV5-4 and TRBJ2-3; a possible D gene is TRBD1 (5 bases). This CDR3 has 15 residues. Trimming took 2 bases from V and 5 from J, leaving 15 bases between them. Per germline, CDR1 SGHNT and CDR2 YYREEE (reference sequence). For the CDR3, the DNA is TGTGCCAGCAGCTTCCCCAACCGCCAGGGAGATACGCAGTATTTT. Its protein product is CASSFPNRQGDTQYF.

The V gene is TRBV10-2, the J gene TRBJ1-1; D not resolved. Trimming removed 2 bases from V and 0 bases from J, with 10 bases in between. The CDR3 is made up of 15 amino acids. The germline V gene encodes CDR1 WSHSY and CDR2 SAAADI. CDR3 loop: CASSEIGSLNTEAFF. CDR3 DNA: TGCGCCAGCAGTGAGATAGGCAGCTTGAACACTGAAGCTTTCTTT.

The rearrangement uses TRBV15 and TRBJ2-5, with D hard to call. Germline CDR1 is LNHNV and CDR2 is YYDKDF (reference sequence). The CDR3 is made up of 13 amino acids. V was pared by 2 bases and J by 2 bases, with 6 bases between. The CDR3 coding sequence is TGTGCCACCAGCAGACCCCCGCAAGAGACCCAGTACTTC. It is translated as CATSRPPQETQYF.

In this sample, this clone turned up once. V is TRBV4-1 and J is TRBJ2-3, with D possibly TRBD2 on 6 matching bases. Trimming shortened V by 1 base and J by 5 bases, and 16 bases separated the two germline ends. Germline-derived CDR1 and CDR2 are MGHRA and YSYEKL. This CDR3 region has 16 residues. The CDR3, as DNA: TGCGCCAGCAGCCAAGGATGGGGAGGAGGCCTAGATACGCAGTATTTT. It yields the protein CASSQGWGGGLDTQYF.

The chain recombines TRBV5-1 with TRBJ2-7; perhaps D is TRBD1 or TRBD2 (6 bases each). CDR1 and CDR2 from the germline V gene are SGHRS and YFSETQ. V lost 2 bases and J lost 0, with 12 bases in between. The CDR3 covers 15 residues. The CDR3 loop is CASSLQGGSSYEQYF. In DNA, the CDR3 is TGCGCCAGCAGCTTACAAGGGGGGAGCTCCTACGAGCAGTACTTC.

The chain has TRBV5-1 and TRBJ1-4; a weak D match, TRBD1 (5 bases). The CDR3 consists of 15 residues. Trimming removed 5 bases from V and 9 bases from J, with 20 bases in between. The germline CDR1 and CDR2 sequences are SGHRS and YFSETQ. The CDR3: CASSPTEAGRKKLFF. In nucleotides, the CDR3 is TGCGCCAGCAGTCCTACCGAGGCAGGGCGGAAAAAACTGTTTTTT.

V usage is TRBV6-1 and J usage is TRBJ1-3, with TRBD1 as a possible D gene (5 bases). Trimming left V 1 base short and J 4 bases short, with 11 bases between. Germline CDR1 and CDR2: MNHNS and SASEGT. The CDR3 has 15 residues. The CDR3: CASSEGTGPGNTIYF. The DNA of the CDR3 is TGTGCCAGCAGTGAAGGGACGGGACCGGGAAACACCATATATTTT.